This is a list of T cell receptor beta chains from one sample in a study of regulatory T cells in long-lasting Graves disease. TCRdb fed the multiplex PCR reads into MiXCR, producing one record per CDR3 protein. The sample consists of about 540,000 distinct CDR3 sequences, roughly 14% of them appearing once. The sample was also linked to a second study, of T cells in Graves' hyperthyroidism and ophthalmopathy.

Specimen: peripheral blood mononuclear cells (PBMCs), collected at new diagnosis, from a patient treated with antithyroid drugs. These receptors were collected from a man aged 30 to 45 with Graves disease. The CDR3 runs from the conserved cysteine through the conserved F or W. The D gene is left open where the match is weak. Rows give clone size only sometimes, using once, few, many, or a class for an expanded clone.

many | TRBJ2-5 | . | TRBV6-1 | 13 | CASSLVGEGTQYF | TGTGCCAGCAGCCTGGTGGGAGAAGGGACCCAGTACTTC
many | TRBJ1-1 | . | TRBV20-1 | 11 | CSAGLNTEAFF | TGCAGTGCTGGTCTGAACACTGAAGCTTTCTTT
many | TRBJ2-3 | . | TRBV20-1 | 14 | CSATAPGETDTQYF | TGCAGTGCTACGGCTCCCGGGGAAACAGATACGCAGTATTTT
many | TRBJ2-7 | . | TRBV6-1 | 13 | CASSEWRAYEQYF | TGTGCCAGCAGTGAATGGAGAGCCTACGAGCAGTACTTC
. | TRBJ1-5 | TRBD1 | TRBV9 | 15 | CASSPDRRSNQPQHF | TGTGCCAGCTCCCCGGACAGGCGAAGCAATCAGCCCCAGCATTTT
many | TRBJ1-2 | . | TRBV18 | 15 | CASSAREPTSYGYTF | TGTGCCAGCTCGGCCCGGGAGCCCACGTCCTATGGCTACACCTTC
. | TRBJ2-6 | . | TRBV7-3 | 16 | CASSPERRSGANVLTF | TGTGCCAGCAGCCCGGAGCGGCGCTCTGGGGCCAACGTCCTGACTTTC
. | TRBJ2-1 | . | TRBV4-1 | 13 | CASSQTTGGEQFF | TGCGCCAGCAGCCAAACGACTGGGGGTGAGCAGTTCTTC
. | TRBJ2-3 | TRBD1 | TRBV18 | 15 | CASSPGRGSTDTQYF | TGTGCCAGCTCACCGGGCAGGGGGTCCACAGATACGCAGTATTTT
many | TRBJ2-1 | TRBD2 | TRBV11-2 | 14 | CASSLGLAGEDWFF | TGTGCCAGCAGCTTAGGGCTAGCGGGCGAGGATTGGTTCTTC
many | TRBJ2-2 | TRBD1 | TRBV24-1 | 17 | CATSDLPTGTRAGELFF | TGTGCCACCAGTGATTTACCGACAGGGACAAGGGCCGGGGAGCTGTTTTTT
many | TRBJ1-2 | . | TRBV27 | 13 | CASSLIEGYGYTF | TGTGCCAGCAGTTTGATCGAGGGCTATGGCTACACCTTC
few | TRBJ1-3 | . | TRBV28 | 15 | CASSLGGLSGNTIYF | TGTGCCAGCAGTTTAGGGGGGCTCTCTGGAAACACCATATATTTT
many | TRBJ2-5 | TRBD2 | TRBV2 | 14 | CASTTSGSIETQYF | TGTGCCAGTACGACTAGCGGGAGCATCGAGACCCAGTACTTC
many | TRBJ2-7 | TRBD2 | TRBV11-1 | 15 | CASSHLGGRADEQYF | TGTGCCAGCAGCCATCTTGGCGGGAGGGCCGACGAGCAGTACTTC
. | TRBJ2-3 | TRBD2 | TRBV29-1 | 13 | CSGRTSGTDTQYF | TGCAGCGGGAGGACTAGCGGGACAGATACGCAGTATTTT
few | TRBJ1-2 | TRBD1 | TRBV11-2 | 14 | CASSNTGTDYGYTF | TGTGCCAGCAGCAATACCGGGACAGATTATGGCTACACCTTC
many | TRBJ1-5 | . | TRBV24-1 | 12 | CATSDGGQPQHF | TGTGCCACCAGTGATGGTGGGCAGCCCCAGCATTTT
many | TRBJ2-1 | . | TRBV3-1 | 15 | CASSPGDLSYNEQFF | TGTGCCAGCAGCCCCGGGGATCTCTCCTACAATGAGCAGTTCTTC
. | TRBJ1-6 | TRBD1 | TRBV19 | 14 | CASSIKTGDSPLHF | TGTGCCAGTAGTATTAAGACAGGGGATTCACCCCTCCACTTT
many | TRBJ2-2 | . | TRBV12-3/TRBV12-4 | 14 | CASSFRPWGGELFF | TGTGCCAGCAGTTTCCGGCCCTGGGGCGGGGAGCTGTTTTTT
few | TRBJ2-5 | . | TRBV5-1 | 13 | CASSASEGETQYF | TGCGCCAGCAGCGCCTCCGAAGGAGAGACCCAGTACTTC
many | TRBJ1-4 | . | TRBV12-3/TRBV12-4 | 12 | CASSRYNEKLFF | TGTGCCAGCAGCCGTTATAATGAAAAACTGTTTTTT
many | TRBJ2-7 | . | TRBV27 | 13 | CAIAIRRGYEQYF | TGTGCCATCGCGATTCGCCGTGGGTACGAGCAGTACTTC
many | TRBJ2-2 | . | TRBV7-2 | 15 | CASSLELPSPGELFF | TGTGCCAGCAGCTTAGAGCTCCCATCGCCCGGGGAGCTGTTTTTT